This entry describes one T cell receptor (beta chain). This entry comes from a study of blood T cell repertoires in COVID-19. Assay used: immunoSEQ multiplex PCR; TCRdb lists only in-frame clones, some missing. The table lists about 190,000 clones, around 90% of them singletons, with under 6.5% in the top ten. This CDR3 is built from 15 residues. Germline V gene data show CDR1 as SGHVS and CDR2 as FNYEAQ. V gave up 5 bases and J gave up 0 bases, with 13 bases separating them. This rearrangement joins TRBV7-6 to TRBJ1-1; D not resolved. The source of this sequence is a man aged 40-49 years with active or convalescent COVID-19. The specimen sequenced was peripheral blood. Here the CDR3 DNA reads TGTGCCAGCAGCCCGGGATCCAAAATGAACACTGAAGCTTTCTTT. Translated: CASSPGSKMNTEAFF. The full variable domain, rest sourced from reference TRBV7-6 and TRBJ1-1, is GAGVSQSPRYKVTKRGQDVALRCDPISGHVSLYWYRQALGQGPEFLTYFNYEAQQDKSGLPNDRFSAERPEGSISTLTIQRTEQRDSAMYRCASSPGSKMNTEAFFGQGTRLTVV.